The clone carrying this T cell receptor (beta chain) has just a few counts. This sample stems from a study of blood T cell repertoires in COVID-19. Study in general: The samples span acute and convalescent COVID-19 from the United States, Italy and Spain. Nucleic acid was either cDNA or gDNA, and it came from T cells, B-cell-depleted T cells, or PBMCs.

Trimming took 2 bases from V and 5 from J; bases not matched to a gene: 5. Germline V CDR1 and CDR2: MNHEY, SMNVEV (reference sequence). The CDR3 has 16 residues. Data came from immunoSEQ multiplex PCR; TCRdb stores just in-frame clones and leaves some out. This table holds about 300,000 clones, approximately 91% found once. V gene TRBV27 combines with J gene TRBJ1-5, with TRBD1 matching 11 bases. This receptor was obtained from a woman aged 25 to 39 with COVID-19, enrolled during active disease. The sample comprised peripheral blood. CDR3 protein: CASSLGRGQGDQPQHF. Written as DNA, the CDR3 is TGTGCCAGCAGTTTAGGTAGGGGACAGGGGGATCAGCCCCAGCATTTT.